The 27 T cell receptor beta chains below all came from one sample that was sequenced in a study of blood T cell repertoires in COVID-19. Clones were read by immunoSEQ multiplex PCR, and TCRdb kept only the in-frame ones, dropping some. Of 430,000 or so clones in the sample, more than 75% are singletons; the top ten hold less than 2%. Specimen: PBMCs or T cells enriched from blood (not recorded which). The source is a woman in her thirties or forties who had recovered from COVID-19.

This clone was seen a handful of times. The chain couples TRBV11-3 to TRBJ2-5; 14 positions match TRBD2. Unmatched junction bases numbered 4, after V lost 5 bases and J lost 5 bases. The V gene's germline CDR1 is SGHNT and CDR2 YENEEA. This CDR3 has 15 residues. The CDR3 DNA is TGTGCCAGCAGCCCTAGGACTAGCGGGAGGGAGACCCAGTACTTC. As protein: CASSPRTSGRETQYF.

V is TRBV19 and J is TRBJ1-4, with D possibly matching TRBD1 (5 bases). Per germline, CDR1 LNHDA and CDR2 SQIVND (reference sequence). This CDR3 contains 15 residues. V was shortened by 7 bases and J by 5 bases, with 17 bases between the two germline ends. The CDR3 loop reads CASTDEGLPNEKLFF. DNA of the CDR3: TGTGCCAGTACCGATGAGGGACTTCCAAATGAAAAACTGTTTTTT.

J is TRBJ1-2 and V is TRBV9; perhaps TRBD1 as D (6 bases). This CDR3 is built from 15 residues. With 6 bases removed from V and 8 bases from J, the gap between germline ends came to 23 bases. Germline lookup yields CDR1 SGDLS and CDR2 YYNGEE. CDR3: CASTGIGGGANGYTF. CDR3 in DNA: TGTGCCAGCACCGGAATAGGCGGGGGCGCAAACGGCTACACCTTC.

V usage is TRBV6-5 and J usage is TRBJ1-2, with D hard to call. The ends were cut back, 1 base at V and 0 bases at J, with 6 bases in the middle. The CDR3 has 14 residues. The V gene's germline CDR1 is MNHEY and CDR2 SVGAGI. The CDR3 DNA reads TGTGCCAGCAGTTACTTGTCTGCTAACTATGGCTACACCTTC. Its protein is CASSYLSANYGYTF.

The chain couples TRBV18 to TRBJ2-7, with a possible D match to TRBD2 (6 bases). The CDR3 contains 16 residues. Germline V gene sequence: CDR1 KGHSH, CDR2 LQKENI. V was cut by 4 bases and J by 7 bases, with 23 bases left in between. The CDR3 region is CASSLPGGRGLGEQYF. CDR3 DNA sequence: TGTGCCAGCTCACTACCCGGGGGTCGCGGCTTGGGGGAGCAGTACTTC.

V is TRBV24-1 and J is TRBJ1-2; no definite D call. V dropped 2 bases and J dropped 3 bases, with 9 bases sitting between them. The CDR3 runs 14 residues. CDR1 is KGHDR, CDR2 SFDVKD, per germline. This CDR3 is CATSDSVEDYGYTF. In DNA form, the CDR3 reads TGTGCCACCAGTGATTCGGTCGAGGACTATGGCTACACCTTC.

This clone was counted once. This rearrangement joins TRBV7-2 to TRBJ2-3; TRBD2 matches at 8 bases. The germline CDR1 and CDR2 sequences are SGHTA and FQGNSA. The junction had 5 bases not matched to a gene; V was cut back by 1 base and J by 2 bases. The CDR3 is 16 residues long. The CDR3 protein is CASSLEAGDSTDTQYF. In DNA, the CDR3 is TGTGCCAGCAGCTTAGAAGCGGGGGACTCCACAGATACGCAGTATTTT.

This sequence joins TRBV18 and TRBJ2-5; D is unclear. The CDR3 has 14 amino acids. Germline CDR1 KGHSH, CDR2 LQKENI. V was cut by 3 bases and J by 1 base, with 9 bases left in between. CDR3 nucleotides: TGTGCCAGCTCACCCGCCCCAGGCCAAGAGACCCAGTACTTC. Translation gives CASSPAPGQETQYF.

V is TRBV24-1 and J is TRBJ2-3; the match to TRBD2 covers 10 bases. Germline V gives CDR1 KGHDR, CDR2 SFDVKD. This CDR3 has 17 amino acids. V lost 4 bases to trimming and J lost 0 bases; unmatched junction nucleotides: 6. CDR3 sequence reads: CATSESRTSGSTDTQYF. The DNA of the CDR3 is TGTGCCACCAGTGAATCACGGACTAGCGGAAGCACAGATACGCAGTATTTT.

The CDR3 DNA is TGCGCCAGCAGTCCAGTTAAACAGGGGGGCGAGCAGTACTTC. It is translated as CASSPVKQGGEQYF. The gene calls are TRBV4-3 and TRBJ2-7; 8 bases are shared with TRBD1. Per the germline V gene, CDR1 is LGHNA and CDR2 is YSLEER. The J segment lost 6 bases and the V segment lost 6 bases, leaving 10 bases of the junction unmatched. The CDR3 spans 14 residues.

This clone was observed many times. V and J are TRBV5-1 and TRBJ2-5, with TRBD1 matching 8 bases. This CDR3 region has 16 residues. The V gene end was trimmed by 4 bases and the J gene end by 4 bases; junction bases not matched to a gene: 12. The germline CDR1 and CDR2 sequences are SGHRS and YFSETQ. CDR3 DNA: TGCGCCAGCAGCGGCAATGACAGGGGCGGTCGAGAGACCCAGTACTTC. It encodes CASSGNDRGGRETQYF.

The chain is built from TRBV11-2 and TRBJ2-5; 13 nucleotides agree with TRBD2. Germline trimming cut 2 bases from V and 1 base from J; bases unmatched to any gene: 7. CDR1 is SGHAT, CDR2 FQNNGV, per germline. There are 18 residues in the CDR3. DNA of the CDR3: TGTGCCAGCAGCTTAATACTAGCGGGAGGGTTGCTCCAAGAGACCCAGTACTTC. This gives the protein CASSLILAGGLLQETQYF.

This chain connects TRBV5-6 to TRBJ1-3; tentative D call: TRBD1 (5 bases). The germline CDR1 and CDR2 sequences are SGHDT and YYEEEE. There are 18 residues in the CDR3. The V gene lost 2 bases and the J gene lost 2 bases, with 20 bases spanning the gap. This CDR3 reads CASSLMVPYRGAGNTIYF. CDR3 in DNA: TGTGCCAGCAGCTTAATGGTCCCTTATAGGGGTGCTGGAAACACCATATATTTT.

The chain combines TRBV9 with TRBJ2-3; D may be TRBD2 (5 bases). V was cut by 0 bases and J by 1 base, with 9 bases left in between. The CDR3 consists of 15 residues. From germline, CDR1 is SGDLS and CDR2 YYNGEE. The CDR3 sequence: CASSVGGLRTDTQYF. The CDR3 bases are TGTGCCAGCAGCGTAGGCGGGCTACGCACAGATACGCAGTATTTT.

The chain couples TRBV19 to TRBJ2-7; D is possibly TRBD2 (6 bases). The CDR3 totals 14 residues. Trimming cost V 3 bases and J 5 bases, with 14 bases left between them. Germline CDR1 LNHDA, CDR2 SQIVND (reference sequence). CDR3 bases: TGTGCCAGTAGTATTGTGGAGGGGCACCACGAGCAGTACTTC. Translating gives CASSIVEGHHEQYF.

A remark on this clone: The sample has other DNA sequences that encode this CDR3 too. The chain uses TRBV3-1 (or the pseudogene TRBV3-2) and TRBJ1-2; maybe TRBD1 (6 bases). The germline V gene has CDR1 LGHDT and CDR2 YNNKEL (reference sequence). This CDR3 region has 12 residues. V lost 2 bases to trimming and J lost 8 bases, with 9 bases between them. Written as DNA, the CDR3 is TGTGCCAGCAGCCAAAACAGGGACGGCTACACCTTC. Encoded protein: CASSQNRDGYTF.

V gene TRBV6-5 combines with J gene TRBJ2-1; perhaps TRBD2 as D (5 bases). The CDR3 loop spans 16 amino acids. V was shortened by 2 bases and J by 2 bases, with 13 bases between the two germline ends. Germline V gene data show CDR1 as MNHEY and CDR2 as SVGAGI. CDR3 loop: CASSYTSGSAYNEQFF. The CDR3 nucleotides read TGTGCCAGCAGTTACACGTCGGGGAGCGCCTACAATGAGCAGTTCTTC.

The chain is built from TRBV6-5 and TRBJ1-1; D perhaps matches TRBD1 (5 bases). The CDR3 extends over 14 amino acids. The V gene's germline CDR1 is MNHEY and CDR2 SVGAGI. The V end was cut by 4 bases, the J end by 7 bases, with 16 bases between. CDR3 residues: CASSWGRTGGEAFF. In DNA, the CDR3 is TGTGCCAGCAGTTGGGGACGAACCGGGGGTGAAGCTTTCTTT.

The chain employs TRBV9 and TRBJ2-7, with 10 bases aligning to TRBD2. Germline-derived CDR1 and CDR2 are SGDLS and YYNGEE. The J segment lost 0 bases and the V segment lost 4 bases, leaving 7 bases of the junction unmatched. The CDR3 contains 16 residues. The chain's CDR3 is CASSSRRTSGSYEQYF. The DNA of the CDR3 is TGTGCCAGCAGCTCCCGGCGGACTAGCGGCTCCTACGAGCAGTACTTC.

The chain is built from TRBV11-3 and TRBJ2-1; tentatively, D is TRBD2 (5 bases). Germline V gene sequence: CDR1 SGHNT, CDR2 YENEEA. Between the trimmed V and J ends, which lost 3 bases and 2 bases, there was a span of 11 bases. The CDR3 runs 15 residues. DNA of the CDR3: TGTGCCAGCAGCTTCGCCGGGGATACCTACAATGAGCAGTTCTTC. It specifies CASSFAGDTYNEQFF.

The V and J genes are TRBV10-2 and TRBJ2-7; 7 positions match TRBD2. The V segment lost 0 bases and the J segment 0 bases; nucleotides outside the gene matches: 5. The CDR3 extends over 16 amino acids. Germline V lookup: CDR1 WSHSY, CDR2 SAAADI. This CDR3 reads CASSESTRDYSYEQYF. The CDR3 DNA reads TGCGCCAGCAGTGAGTCAACCCGGGACTACTCCTACGAGCAGTACTTC.

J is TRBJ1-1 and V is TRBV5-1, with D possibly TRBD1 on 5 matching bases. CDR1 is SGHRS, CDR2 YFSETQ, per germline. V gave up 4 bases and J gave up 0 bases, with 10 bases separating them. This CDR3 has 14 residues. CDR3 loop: CASSPTELNTEAFF. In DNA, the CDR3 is TGCGCCAGCAGCCCGACAGAGTTGAACACTGAAGCTTTCTTT. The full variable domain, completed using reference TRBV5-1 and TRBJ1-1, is KAGVTQTPRYLIKTRGQQVTLSCSPISGHRSVSWYQQTPGQGLQFLFEYFSETQRNKGNFPGRFSGRQFSNSRSEMNVSTLELGDSALYLCASSPTELNTEAFFGQGTRLTVV.

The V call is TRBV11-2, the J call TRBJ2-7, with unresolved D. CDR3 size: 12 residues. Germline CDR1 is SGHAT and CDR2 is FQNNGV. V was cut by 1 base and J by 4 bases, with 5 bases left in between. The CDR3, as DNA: TGTGCCAGCAGCTTAGGAGATTACGAGCAGTACTTC. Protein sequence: CASSLGDYEQYF.

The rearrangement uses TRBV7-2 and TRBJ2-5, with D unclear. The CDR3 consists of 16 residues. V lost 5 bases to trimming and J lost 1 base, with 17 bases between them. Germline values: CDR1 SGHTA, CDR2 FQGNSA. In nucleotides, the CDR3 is TGTGCCAGCAGCACAGCCACCGGTTTATCCCAAGAGACCCAGTACTTC. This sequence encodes CASSTATGLSQETQYF.

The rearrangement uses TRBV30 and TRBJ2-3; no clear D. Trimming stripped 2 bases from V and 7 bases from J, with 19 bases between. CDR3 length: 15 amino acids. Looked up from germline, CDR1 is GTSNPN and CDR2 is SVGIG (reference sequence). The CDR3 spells CAWSQAPGLAYTQYF. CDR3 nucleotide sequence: TGTGCCTGGAGTCAGGCCCCTGGTTTGGCATATACGCAGTATTTT.

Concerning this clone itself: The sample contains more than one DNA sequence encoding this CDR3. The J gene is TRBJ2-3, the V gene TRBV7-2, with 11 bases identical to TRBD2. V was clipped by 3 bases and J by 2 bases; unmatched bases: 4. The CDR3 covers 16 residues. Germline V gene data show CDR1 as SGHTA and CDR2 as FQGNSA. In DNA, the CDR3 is TGTGCCAGCAGCTTCGGACTAGCGGGCTCCACAGATACGCAGTATTTT. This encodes CASSFGLAGSTDTQYF.

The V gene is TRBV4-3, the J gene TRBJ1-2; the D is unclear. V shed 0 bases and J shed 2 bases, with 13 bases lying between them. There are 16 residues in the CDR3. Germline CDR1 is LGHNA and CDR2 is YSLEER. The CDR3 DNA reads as TGCGCCAGCAGCCAAGAATTGGTCCTACTCAACTATGGCTACACCTTC. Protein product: CASSQELVLLNYGYTF.